The table lists the clone carrying this T cell receptor beta chain with a few counts. This sample was included in a study of identical twins. This CDR3 has 12 residues. Germline-derived CDR1 and CDR2 are DFQATT and SNEGSKA (reference sequence). With V trimmed by 3 bases and J by 7 bases, 2 bases remained unmatched. MiXCR was run by TCRdb on the 5' RACE reads, yielding one entry per CDR3 protein. The sample carries fewer than 550,000 distinct CDR3 sequences, over 11% recorded once. The data were also submitted as part of a second study, on yellow fever vaccine responses in identical twins.

The chain recombines TRBV20-1 with TRBJ1-2; 10 bases are shared with TRBD1. The clonotype was recovered from a woman aged 18-29 years in good health. Input material: CD4+ T cells sorted from blood. The chain's CDR3 is CSARTGGLGYTF. CDR3 nucleotides: TGCAGTGCTAGGACAGGGGGCCTTGGCTACACCTTC.